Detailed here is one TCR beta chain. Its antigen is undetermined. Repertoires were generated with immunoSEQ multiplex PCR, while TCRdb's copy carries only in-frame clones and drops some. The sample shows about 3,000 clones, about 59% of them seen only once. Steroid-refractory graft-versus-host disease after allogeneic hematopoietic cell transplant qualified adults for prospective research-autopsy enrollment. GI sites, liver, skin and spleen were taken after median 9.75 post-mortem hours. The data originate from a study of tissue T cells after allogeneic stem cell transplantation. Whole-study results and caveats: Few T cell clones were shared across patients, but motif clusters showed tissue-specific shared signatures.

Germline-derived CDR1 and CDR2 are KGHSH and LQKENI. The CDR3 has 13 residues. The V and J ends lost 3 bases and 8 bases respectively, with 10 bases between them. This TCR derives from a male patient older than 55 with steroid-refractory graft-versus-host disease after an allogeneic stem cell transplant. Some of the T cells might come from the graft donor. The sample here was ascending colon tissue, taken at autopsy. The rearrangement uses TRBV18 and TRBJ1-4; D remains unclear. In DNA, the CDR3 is TGTGCCAGCTCACCCAGCCGGTACGAAAAACTGTTTTTT. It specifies CASSPSRYEKLFF. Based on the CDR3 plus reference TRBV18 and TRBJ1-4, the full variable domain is NAGVMQNPRHLVRRRGQEARLRCSPMKGHSHVYWYRQLPEEGLKFMVYLQKENIIDESGMPKERFSAEFPKEGPSILRIQQVVRGDSAAYFCASSPSRYEKLFFGSGTQLSVL.